Sequencing of this TCR beta chain was carried out in a study of blood T cell repertoires in COVID-19 (dated by TCRdb to about 2020). With regard to the full study: Samples from collaborators originated in the United States, Italy and Spain and spanned both the acute and convalescent phases of COVID-19. Nearly every sample came with metadata listing a de-identified subject ID, COVID-19 status, age in years and sex. The prospective study material was composed of cDNA or gDNA derived from T cells, B-cell-depleted T cells, or PBMCs. Subjects who had been exposed to COVID-19, were actively infected with it, or had recovered from it provided the deeply sampled blood TCRbeta repertoires that made up the dataset. Where HLA class I and class II types were available, the types were taken from metadata supplied by the sample provider, not from assay-based typing. The samples were drawn from two sources: the first 160 participants of the ongoing ImmuneRACE study, and 1,200 or so subjects contributed by 6 global collaborators. The repertoires were released in a freely available public database intended as a resource for research on the immune response to SARS-CoV-2.

TCRbeta CDR3 regions were amplified from genomic DNA using the immunoSEQ Assay, a bias-controlled multiplex PCR. The study's processing was this. Nucleated cell counts per sample were estimated from amplification of reference gene primers within the assay. Sequence reads were collapsed and filtered to measure the absolute abundance of every unique TCRbeta CDR3 rearrangement. For each sample, productive Simpson clonality was calculated as the square root of Simpson's diversity index over productive rearrangements. TCRdb stores this immuneACCESS table with in-frame sequences only. Part of the clones is absent; in the studies checked, under half of the shortfall reflects unresolved V genes, and no reason is known for the rest. Clonal size and the V and J genes are those of that table, whereas D and trimming came from the DNA. This sample has 80,000 or so clones in its table, and 75% to 90% of those were observed once. 4% to 6% of the sample is held by the ten biggest clonotypes.

Paper-wide results and their limitations: How much clinical and demographic metadata was included differed by source and by participant, and the metadata was provided uncurated.

Whole blood was collected in K2EDTA tubes by collaborating institutions according to the institutions' own protocols. For TCRbeta analysis, collaborators shipped samples in one of three forms: frozen whole blood, isolated PBMCs, or DNA extracted from either of those sample types. The CDR3 sequence holds 14 residues, the cysteine and phenylalanine included. Of the read, only the CDR3 DNA is kept; its 42 bases are in frame from base 1. CDR1 and CDR2, looked up from the germline V gene, are SGHTA and FQGTGA. V was cut back by 4 bases and J by 0 bases, leaving a gap of 9 bases between them. Worth noting for this clone: The target of this receptor is not known. Base qualities are not at hand, and no much larger clone is one base apart.

The chain is encoded by TRBV7-3 joined to TRBJ1-1, with the D gene too uncertain to name. The receptor was derived from a woman aged 65 to 85 with acute or convalescent COVID-19. The sequenced sample was peripheral blood. CDR3 reads: CASSSTPVNTEAFF. The nucleotide sequence reads as follows: TGTGCCAGCAGCTCAACGCCGGTGAACACTGAAGCTTTCTTT. Here the CDR3 is joined to the reference TRBV7-3 and TRBJ1-1 genes, and the full variable domain is: GAGVSQTPSNKVTEKGKYVELRCDPISGHTALYWYRQSLGQGPEFLIYFQGTGAADDSGLPNDRFFAVRPEGSVSTLKIQRTERGDSAVYLCASSSTPVNTEAFFGQGTRLTVV.